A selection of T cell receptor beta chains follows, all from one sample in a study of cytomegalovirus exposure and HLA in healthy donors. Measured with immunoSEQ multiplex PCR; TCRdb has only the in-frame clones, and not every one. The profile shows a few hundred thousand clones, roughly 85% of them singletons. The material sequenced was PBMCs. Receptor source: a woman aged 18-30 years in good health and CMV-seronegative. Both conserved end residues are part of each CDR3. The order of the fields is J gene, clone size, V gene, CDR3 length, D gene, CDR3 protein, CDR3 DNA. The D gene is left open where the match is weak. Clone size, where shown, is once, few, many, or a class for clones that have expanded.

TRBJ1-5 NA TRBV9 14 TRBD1 CASSADRGVQPQHF TGTGCCAGCAGCGCGGACAGGGGTGTTCAGCCCCAGCATTTT
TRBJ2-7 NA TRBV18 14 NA CASSPSAGSYEQYF TGTGCCAGCTCACCAAGTGCAGGGTCCTACGAGCAGTACTTC
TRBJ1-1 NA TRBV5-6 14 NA CASSLGGDYTEAFF TGTGCCAGCAGCTTGGGCGGGGATTACACTGAAGCTTTCTTT
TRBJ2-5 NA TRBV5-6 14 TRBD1 CASSLGQGVWAQYF TGTGCCAGCAGCCTCGGACAGGGGGTGTGGGCCCAGTACTTC
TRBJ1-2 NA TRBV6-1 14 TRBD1 CASSEAGRGSRYTF TGTGCCAGCAGTGAAGCCGGCAGGGGGTCCCGCTACACCTTC
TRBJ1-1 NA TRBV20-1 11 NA CSATTGTLAFF TGCAGTGCTACTACCGGGACACTAGCTTTCTTT
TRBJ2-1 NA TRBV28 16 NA CASSPEGRSSYNEQFF TGTGCCAGCAGTCCAGAGGGCAGAAGCTCCTACAATGAGCAGTTCTTC
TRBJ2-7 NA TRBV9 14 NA CASSAPGASYEQYF TGTGCCAGCAGCGCCCCAGGGGCCAGCTACGAGCAGTACTTC
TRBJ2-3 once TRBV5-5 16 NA CASSLGVAERTDTQYF TGTGCCAGCAGCTTGGGGGTAGCGGAGCGCACAGATACGCAGTATTTT
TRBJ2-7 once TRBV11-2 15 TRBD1 CASSSLGDRPYEQYF TGTGCCAGCAGCTCCTTGGGGGACAGGCCCTACGAGCAGTACTTC
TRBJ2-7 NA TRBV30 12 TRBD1 CAWVSGTAMKYF TGTGCCTGGGTCTCCGGGACAGCGATGAAGTACTTC
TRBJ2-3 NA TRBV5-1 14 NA CASSFSQERDTQYF TGCGCCAGCAGCTTCTCGCAGGAACGAGATACGCAGTATTTT
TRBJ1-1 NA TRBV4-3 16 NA CASSPLGLGGNTEAFF TGCGCCAGCAGTCCTCTGGGCCTCGGAGGGAACACTGAAGCTTTCTTT
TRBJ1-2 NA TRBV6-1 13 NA CASSEGRVGGYTF TGTGCCAGCAGTGAAGGGAGGGTAGGGGGCTACACCTTC
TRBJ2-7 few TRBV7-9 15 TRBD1 CASSPLSGGFYEQYF TGTGCCAGCAGCCCGTTGTCAGGGGGATTCTACGAGCAGTACTTC
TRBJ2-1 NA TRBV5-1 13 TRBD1 CASSLQGDNEQFF TGCGCCAGCAGCTTACAGGGGGACAATGAGCAGTTCTTC
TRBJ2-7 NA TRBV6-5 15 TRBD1 CASSYGGRGTYEQYF TGTGCCAGCAGTTACGGAGGCAGGGGGACCTACGAGCAGTACTTC
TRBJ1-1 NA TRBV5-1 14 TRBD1 CASSTPQGGTEAFF TGCGCCAGCAGCACACCCCAGGGGGGCACTGAAGCTTTCTTT
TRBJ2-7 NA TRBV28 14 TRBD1 CASSLSRGINEQYF TGTGCCAGCAGTTTGTCCAGGGGGATCAACGAGCAGTACTTC
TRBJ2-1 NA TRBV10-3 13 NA CAISEEGTDEQFF TGTGCCATCAGTGAGGAGGGGACTGATGAGCAGTTCTTC
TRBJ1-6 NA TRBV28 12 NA CASSLFPAPLHF TGTGCCAGCAGTTTATTCCCGGCACCCCTCCACTTT
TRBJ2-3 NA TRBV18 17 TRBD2 CASSLIAGGPGTDTQYF TGTGCCAGCTCACTTATAGCGGGAGGGCCAGGCACAGATACGCAGTATTTT
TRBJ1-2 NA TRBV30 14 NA CAWSRTGSNYGYTF TGTGCCTGGAGTCGTACAGGTAGCAACTATGGCTACACCTTC
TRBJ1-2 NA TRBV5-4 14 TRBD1 CASSPKDRFDGYTF TGTGCCAGCAGCCCGAAGGACAGGTTCGATGGCTACACCTTC
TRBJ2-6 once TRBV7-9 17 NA CARGPRLDPSGANVLTF TGTGCCAGGGGGCCGCGATTAGACCCCTCTGGGGCCAACGTCCTGACTTTC
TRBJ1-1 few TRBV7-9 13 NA CASSLGEYTEAFF TGTGCCAGCAGCTTAGGGGAGTACACTGAAGCTTTCTTT
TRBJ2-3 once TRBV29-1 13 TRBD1 CSVDDRGTDTQYF TGCAGCGTTGATGACAGGGGGACAGATACGCAGTATTTT
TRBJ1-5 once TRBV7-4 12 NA CASSSSKVAQHF TGTGCCAGCAGCTCCTCAAAAGTAGCCCAGCATTTT
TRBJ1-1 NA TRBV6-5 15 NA CASSYSRGGRTEAFF TGTGCCAGCAGTTACTCGAGGGGCGGGAGGACTGAAGCTTTCTTT
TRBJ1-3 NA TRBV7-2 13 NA CASSWTAGNTIYF TGTGCCAGCAGCTGGACTGCTGGAAACACCATATATTTT
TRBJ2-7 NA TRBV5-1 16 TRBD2 CASSPTSGTISYEQYF TGCGCCAGCAGCCCGACTAGCGGGACGATCTCCTACGAGCAGTACTTC
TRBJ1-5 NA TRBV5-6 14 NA CASSLRTGQQPQHF TGTGCCAGCAGCTTGAGAACAGGGCAACAGCCCCAGCATTTT
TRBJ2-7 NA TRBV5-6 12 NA CATNRYSYEQYF TGTGCCACCAACAGGTACTCCTACGAGCAGTACTTC
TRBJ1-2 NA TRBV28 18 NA CASSLWTGRGAANYGYTF TGTGCCAGCAGTTTATGGACAGGCCGCGGTGCAGCTAACTATGGCTACACCTTC
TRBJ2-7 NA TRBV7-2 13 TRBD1 CASSRQGWGEQYF TGTGCCAGCAGCCGACAGGGGTGGGGGGAGCAGTACTTC
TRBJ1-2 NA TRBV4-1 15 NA CASSQEAWENYGYTF TGCGCCAGCAGCCAAGAGGCGTGGGAGAACTATGGCTACACCTTC
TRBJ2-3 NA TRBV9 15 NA CASSVQTRQSDTQYF TGTGCCAGCAGCGTTCAGACTAGGCAGTCAGATACGCAGTATTTT
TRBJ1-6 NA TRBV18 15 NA CASSVQSSYNSPLHF TGTGCCAGCTCTGTACAAAGCTCCTATAATTCACCCCTCCACTTT
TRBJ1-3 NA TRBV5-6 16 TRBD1 CASSLVGGHSGNTIYF TGTGCCAGCAGCTTGGTAGGGGGCCACTCTGGAAACACCATATATTTT
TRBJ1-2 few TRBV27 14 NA CASSLRGGLWGYTF TGTGCCAGCAGTTTAAGGGGCGGCCTGTGGGGCTACACCTTC
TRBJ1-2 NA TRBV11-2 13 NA CASSLAAGSGYTF TGTGCCAGCAGCTTAGCTGCGGGGAGTGGCTACACCTTC
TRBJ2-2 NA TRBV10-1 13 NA CASRQTGTGELFF TGCGCCAGCAGACAGACGGGGACCGGGGAGCTGTTTTTT